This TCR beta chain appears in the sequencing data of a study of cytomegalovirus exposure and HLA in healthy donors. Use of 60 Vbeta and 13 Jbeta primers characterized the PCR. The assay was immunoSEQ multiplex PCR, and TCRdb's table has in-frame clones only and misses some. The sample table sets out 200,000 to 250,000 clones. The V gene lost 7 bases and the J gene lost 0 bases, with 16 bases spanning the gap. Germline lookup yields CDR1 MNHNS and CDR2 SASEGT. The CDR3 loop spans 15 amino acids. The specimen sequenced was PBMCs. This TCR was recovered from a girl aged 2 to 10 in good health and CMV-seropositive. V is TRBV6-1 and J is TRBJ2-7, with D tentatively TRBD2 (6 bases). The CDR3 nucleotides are TGTGCCAGCACCCTTGTGGGAGGCAGCTCCTACGAGCAGTACTTC. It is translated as CASTLVGGSSYEQYF.